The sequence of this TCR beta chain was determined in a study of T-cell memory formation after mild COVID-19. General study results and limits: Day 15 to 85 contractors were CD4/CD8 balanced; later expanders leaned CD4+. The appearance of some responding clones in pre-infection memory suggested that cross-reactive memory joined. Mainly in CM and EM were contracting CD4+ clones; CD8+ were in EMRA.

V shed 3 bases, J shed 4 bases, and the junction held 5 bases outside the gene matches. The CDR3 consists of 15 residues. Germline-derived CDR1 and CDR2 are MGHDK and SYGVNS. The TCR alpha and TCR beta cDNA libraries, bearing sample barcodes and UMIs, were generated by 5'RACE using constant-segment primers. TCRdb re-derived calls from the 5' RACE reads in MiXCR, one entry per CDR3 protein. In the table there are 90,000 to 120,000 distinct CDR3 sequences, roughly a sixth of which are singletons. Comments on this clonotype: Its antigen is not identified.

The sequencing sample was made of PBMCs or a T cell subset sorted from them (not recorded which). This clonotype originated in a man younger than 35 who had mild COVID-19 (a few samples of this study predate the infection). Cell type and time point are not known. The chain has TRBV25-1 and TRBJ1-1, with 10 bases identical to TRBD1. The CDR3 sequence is CASSDGGTGVTEAFF. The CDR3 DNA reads TGTGCCAGCAGTGATGGGGGGACAGGGGTCACTGAAGCTTTCTTT.